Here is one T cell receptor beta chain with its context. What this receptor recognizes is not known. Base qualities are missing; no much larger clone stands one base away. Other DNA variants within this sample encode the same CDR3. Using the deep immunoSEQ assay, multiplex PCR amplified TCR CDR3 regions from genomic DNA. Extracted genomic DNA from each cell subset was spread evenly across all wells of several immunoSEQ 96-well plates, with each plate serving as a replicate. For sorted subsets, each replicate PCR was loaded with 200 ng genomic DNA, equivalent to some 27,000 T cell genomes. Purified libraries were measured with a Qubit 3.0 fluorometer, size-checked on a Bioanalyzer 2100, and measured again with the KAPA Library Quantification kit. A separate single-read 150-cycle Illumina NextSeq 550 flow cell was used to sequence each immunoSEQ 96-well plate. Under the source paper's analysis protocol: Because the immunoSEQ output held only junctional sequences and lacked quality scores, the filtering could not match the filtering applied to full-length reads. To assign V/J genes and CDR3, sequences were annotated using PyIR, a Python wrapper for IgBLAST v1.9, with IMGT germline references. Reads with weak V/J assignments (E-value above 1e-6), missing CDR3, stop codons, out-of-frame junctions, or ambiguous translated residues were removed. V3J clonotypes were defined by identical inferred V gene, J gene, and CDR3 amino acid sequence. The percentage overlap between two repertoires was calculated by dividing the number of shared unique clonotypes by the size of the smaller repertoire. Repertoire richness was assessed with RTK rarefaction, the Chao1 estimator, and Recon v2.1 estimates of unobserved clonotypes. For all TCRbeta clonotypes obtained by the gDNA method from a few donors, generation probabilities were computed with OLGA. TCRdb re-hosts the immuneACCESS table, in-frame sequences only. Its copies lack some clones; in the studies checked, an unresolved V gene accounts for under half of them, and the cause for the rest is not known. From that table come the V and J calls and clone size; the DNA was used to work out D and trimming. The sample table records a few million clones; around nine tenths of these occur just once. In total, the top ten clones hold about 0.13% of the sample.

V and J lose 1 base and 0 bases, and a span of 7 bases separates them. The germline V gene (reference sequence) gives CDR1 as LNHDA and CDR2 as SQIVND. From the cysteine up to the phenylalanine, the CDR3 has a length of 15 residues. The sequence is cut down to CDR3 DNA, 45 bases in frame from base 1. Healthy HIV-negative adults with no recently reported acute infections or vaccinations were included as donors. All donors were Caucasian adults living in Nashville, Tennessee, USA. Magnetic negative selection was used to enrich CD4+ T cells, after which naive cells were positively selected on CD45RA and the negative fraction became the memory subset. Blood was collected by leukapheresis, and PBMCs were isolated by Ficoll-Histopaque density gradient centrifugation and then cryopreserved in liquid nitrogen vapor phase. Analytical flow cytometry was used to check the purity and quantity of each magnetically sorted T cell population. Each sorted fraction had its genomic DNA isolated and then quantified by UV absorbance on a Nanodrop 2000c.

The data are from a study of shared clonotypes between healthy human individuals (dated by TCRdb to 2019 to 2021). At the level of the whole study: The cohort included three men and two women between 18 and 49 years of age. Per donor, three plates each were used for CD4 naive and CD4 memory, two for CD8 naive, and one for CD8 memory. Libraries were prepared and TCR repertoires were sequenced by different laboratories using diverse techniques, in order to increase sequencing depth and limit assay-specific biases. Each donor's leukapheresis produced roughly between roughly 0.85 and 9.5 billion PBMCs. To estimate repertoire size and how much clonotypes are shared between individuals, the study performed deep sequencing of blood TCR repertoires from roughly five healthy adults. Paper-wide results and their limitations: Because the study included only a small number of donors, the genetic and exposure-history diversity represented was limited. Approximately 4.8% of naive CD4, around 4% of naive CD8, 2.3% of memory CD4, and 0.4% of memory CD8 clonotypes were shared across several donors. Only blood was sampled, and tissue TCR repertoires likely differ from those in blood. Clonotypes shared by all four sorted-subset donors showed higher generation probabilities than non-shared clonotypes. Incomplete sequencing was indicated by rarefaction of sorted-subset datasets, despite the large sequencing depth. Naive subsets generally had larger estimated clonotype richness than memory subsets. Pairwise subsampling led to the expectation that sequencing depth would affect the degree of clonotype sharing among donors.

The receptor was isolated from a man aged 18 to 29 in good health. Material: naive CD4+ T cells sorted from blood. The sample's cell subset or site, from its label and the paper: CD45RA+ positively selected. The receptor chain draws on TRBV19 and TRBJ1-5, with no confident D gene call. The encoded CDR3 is CASSIGTGSNQPQHF. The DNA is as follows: TGTGCCAGTAGTATAGGGACCGGTAGCAATCAGCCCCAGCATTTT.